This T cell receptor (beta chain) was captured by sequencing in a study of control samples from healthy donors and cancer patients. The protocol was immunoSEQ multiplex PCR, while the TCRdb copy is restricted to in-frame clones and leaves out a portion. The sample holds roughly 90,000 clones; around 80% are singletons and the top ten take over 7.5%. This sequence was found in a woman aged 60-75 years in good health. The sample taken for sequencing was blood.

CDR3 in DNA: TGTGCCAGCAGCCAAGCCGGCGGGGTTAGCTCCTACGAGCAGTACTTC. It codes for CASSQAGGVSSYEQYF. V and J are TRBV3-1 (or the pseudogene TRBV3-2) and TRBJ2-7; TRBD2 might be the D (6 bases). Germline V gene sequence: CDR1 LGHDT, CDR2 YNNKEL (reference sequence). This CDR3 contains 16 residues. V lost 1 base, J lost 0 bases, and 13 bases lay in between.